This is a list of T cell receptor beta chains from one sample in a study of cytomegalovirus exposure and HLA in healthy donors. Only in-frame clones appear in the TCRdb table, and some are missing; sequencing was by immunoSEQ multiplex PCR. Counted here are about 52,000 clones, around 70% occurring once; the ten biggest clones make up 9.1%. The sample was PBMCs. The source of these receptors is a woman between 50 and 59 years old in good health and CMV-seronegative. Both conserved end residues are part of each CDR3. The D gene is left open where the match is weak. Rows may omit the clone size; those that give it use once, few, many or a size class.

J gene,D gene,V gene,clone size,CDR3 protein,CDR3 DNA
TRBJ2-7,TRBD2,TRBV7-2,-,CASSLAPAGPYEQYF,TGTGCCAGCAGCTTAGCTCCAGCGGGACCTTACGAGCAGTACTTC
TRBJ1-5,-,TRBV7-6,-,CASSRSGNQPQHF,TGTGCCAGCAGCAGGAGCGGGAATCAGCCCCAGCATTTT
TRBJ2-3,-,TRBV7-2,-,CASSLGWRADTQYF,TGTGCCAGCAGCCTCGGGTGGAGGGCAGATACGCAGTATTTT
TRBJ2-7,TRBD2,TRBV27,medium-sized,CASSLAGAYEQYF,TGTGCCAGCAGCTTGGCGGGGGCCTACGAGCAGTACTTC
TRBJ1-3,-,TRBV4-2,-,CASSQDVGDNFRNTIYF,TGTGCCAGCAGCCAAGATGTAGGGGACAATTTTCGGAACACCATATATTTT
TRBJ2-7,-,TRBV5-1,-,CASSPDSSYEQYF,TGCGCCAGCAGCCCGGACAGTTCCTACGAGCAGTACTTC
TRBJ2-1,-,TRBV28,-,CASSFSGEWSYNEQFF,TGTGCCAGCAGTTTTTCGGGGGAGTGGTCCTACAATGAGCAGTTCTTC
TRBJ2-3,-,TRBV20-1,-,CSGQNTDTQYF,TGCAGTGGTCAGAACACAGATACGCAGTATTTT
TRBJ1-5,TRBD1,TRBV6-6,-,CASSLGQREPQHF,TGTGCCAGCAGTTTGGGACAGCGAGAGCCCCAGCATTTT
TRBJ2-3,-,TRBV7-2,-,CASSRGYTGTDTQYF,TGTGCCAGCAGTCGGGGATATACCGGCACAGATACGCAGTATTTT
TRBJ2-7,TRBD2,TRBV11-2,few,CASSGYSGGAGEQYF,TGTGCCAGCAGCGGATATAGCGGGGGGGCCGGCGAGCAGTACTTC
TRBJ1-2,-,TRBV7-2,-,CASNFPNGYTF,TGTGCCAGCAACTTTCCCAATGGCTACACCTTC
TRBJ2-1,TRBD1,TRBV29-1,-,CSVGDRVLGGYNEQFF,TGCAGCGTTGGGGACAGGGTATTGGGAGGGTACAATGAGCAGTTCTTC
TRBJ2-2,TRBD2,TRBV7-2,-,CASSLLAGGNTGELFF,TGTGCCAGCAGCTTGCTAGCGGGTGGAAACACCGGGGAGCTGTTTTTT
TRBJ2-1,-,TRBV7-2,-,CASSRNTADEQFF,TGTGCCAGCAGTCGAAACACAGCGGATGAGCAGTTCTTC
TRBJ1-5,-,TRBV7-8,-,CASSLVNNQPQHF,TGTGCCAGCAGCTTAGTTAACAATCAGCCCCAGCATTTT
TRBJ2-1,TRBD2,TRBV6-1,-,CASSEIERGDNEQFF,TGTGCCAGCAGTGAGATCGAGCGGGGGGACAATGAGCAGTTCTTC
TRBJ1-2,-,TRBV6-6,-,CASSSPADIGYGYTF,TGTGCCAGCAGTTCCCCGGCCGACATAGGCTATGGCTACACCTTC
TRBJ2-7,-,TRBV6-5,-,CASRPGGRYEQYF,TGTGCCAGCAGGCCGGGTGGGAGGTACGAGCAGTACTTC
TRBJ2-3,TRBD2,TRBV7-7,-,CASSRVSGGTDTQYF,TGTGCTAGCAGCCGTGTCAGCGGGGGCACAGATACGCAGTATTTT
TRBJ1-6,-,TRBV2,-,CASSDVGAESPLHF,TGTGCCAGCAGTGACGTGGGGGCAGAATCACCCCTCCACTTT
TRBJ2-7,TRBD1,TRBV18,-,CASSPGTGRAYEQYF,TGTGCCAGCTCCCCTGGGACAGGCAGAGCCTACGAGCAGTACTTC
TRBJ2-3,-,TRBV5-6,-,CASSFLWEALSTDTQYF,TGTGCCAGCAGCTTCTTGTGGGAGGCCCTGAGCACAGATACGCAGTATTTT
TRBJ1-4,TRBD1,TRBV28,-,CASSLGDRDEKLFF,TGTGCCAGCAGTTTAGGAGACAGGGATGAAAAACTGTTTTTT
TRBJ1-3,TRBD1,TRBV13,-,CASSSGTVFHSGNTIYF,TGTGCCAGCAGCTCAGGGACAGTTTTTCACTCTGGAAACACCATATATTTT
TRBJ1-5,-,TRBV5-6,-,CASSLSGRGGNQPQHF,TGTGCCAGCAGCTTGTCGGGGCGCGGGGGCAATCAGCCCCAGCATTTT
TRBJ2-2,TRBD1,TRBV7-9,-,CASSSPPGQGTGELFF,TGTGCCAGCAGCTCCCCTCCGGGACAGGGAACCGGGGAGCTGTTTTTT
TRBJ2-3,-,TRBV28,-,CASSLVAAGTDTQYF,TGTGCCAGCAGTTTGGTTGCGGCGGGCACAGATACGCAGTATTTT
TRBJ1-1,-,TRBV10-3,-,CAISESNTAEAFF,TGTGCCATCAGTGAGTCGAATACAGCTGAAGCTTTCTTT
TRBJ2-5,-,TRBV6-1,-,CASSATRSSQETQYF,TGTGCCAGCAGTGCAACCAGAAGTTCCCAAGAGACCCAGTACTTC
TRBJ2-5,TRBD2,TRBV27,-,CASSRSGRETQYF,TGTGCCAGCAGTCGAAGCGGGAGAGAGACCCAGTACTTC
TRBJ2-7,TRBD1,TRBV18,-,CASSLGQGTSYEQYF,TGTGCCAGCTCACTGGGACAGGGGACCTCCTACGAGCAGTACTTC
TRBJ1-5,TRBD1,TRBV4-1,-,CASSQSDRAQPQHF,TGCGCCAGCAGCCAAAGCGACAGGGCTCAGCCCCAGCATTTT
TRBJ1-1,-,TRBV30,-,CAWSRDNTEAFF,TGTGCCTGGAGTCGCGATAACACTGAAGCTTTCTTT